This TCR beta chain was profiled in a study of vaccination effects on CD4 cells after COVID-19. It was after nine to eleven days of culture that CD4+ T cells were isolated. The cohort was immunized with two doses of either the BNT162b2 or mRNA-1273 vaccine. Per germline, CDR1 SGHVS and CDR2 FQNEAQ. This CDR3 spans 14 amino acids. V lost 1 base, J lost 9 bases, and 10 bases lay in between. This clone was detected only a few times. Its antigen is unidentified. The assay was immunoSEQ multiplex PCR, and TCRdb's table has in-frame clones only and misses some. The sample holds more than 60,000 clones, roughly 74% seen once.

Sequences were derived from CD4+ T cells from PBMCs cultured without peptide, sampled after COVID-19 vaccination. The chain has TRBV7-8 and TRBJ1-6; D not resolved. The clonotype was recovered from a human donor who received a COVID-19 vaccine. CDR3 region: CASSLVDRGSPLHF. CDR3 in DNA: TGTGCCAGCAGCTTAGTAGATCGGGGTTCACCCCTCCACTTT.